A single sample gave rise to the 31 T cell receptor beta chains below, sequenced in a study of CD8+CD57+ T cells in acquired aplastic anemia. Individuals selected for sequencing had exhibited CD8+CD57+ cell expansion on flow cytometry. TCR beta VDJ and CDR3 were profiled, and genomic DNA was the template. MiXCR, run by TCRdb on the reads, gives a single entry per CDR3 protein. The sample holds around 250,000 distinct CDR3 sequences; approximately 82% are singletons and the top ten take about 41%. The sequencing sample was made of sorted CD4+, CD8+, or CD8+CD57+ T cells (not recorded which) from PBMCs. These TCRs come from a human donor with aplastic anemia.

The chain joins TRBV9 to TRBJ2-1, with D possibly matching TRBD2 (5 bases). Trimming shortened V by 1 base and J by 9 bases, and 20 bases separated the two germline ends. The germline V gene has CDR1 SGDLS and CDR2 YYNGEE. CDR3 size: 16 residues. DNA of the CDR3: TGTGCCAGCAGCGTACAAGAAATAGAGGGAGCGGTTGAGCAGTTCTTC. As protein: CASSVQEIEGAVEQFF.

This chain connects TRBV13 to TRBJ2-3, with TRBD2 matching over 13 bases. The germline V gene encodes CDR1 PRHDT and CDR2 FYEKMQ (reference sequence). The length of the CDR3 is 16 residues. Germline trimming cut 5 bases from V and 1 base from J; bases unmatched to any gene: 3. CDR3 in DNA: TGTGCCAGCAGCCCCGGGACTAGCGGGGGCACAGATACGCAGTATTTT. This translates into CASSPGTSGGTDTQYF.

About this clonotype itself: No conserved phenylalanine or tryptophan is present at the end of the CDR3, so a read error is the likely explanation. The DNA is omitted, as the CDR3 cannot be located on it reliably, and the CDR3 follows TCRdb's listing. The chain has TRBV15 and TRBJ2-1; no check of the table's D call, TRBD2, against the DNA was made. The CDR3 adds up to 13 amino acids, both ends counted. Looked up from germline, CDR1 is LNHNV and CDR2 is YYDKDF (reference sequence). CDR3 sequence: CATSTHSGTSCSY.

The CDR3 DNA follows: TGTGCCAGCTCAAGACAGGGGAGATCCTACGAGCAGTACGTC. Its protein is CASSRQGRSYEQYV. This chain links TRBV7-3 with TRBJ2-7, with 8 bases that match TRBD1. The V gene's germline CDR1 is SGHTA and CDR2 FQGTGA. The CDR3 loop spans 14 amino acids. Trimming removed 8 bases from V and 1 base from J; junction bases left unmatched: 7.

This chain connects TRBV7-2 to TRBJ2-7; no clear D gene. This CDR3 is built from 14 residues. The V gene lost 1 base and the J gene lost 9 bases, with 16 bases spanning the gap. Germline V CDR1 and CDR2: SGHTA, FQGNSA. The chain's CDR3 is CASSLERGSYAQYF. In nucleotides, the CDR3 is TGTGCCAGCAGCTTAGAGAGAGGTTCCTATGCGCAGTACTTC.

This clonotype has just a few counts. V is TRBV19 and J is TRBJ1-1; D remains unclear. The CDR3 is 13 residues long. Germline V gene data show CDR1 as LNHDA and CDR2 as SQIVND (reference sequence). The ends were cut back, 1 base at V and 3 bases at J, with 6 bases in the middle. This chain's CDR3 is CASSIAEYTEAFF. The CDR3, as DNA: TGTGCCAGTAGTATAGCAGAATACACTGAAGCTTTCTTT.

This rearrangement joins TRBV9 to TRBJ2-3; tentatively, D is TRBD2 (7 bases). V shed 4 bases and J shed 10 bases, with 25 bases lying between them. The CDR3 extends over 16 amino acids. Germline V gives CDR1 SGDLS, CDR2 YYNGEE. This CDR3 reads CASSLGGGSRTEPQYF. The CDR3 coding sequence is TGTGCCAGCAGCCTAGGGGGGGGCAGCCGCACAGAGCCGCAGTATTTT.

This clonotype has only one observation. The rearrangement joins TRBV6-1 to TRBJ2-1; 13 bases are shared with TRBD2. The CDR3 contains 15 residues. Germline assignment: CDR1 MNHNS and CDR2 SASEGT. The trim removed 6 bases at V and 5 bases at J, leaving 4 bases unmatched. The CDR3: CASRRTSGRDNEQFF. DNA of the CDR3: TGTGCCAGCAGGAGAACTAGCGGGAGGGACAATGAGCAGTTCTTC.

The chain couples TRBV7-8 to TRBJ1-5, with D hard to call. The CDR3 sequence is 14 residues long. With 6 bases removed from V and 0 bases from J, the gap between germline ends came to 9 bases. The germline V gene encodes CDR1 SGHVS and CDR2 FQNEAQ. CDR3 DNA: TGTGCCAGCAGTGGGGTTGGTAGCAATCAGCCCCAGCATTTT. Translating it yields CASSGVGSNQPQHF.

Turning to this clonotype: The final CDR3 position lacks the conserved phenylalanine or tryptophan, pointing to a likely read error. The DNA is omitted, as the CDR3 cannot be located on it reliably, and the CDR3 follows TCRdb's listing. CDR3 in amino acids: CASSGLASNTQELCL. The rearrangement joins TRBV2 to TRBJ2-2; the D segment call TRBD2 is taken from the table without a DNA check. The CDR3 sequence runs 15 residues, both termini included. Germline lookup yields CDR1 SNHLY and CDR2 FYNNEI.

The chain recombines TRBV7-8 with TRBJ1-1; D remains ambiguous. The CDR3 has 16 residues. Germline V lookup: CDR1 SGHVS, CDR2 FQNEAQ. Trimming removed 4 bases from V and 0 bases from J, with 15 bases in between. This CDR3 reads CASSWNPVVLNTEAFF. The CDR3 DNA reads TGTGCCAGCAGCTGGAATCCCGTCGTGTTGAACACTGAAGCTTTCTTT.

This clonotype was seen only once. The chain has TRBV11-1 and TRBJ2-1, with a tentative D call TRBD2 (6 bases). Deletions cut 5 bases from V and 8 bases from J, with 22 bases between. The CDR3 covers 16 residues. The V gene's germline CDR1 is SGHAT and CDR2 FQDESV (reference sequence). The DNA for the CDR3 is TGTGCCAGCAGCAGACAAAGAAGCCGGGGGAGCGATGAGCAGTTCTTC. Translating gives CASSRQRSRGSDEQFF.

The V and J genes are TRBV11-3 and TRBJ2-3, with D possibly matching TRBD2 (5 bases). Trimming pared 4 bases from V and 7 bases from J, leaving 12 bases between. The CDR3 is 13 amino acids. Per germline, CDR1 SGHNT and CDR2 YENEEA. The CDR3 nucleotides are TGTGCCAGCAGCTACGCGGGTAGCTATACGCAGTATTTT. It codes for CASSYAGSYTQYF.

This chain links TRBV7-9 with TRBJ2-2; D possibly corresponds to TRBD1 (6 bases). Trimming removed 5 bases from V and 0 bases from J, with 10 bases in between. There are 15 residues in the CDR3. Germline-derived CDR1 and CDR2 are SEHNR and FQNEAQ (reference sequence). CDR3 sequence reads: CASSRQETNTGELFF. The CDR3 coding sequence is TGTGCCAGCAGCCGACAGGAGACGAACACCGGGGAGCTGTTTTTT.

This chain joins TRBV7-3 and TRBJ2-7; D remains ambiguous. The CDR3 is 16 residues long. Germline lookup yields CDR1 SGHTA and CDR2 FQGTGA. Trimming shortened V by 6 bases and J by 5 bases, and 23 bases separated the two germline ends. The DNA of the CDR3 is TGTGCCAGCAGTTCCACGCCCAGGACGGCTACGCACGAGCAGTACTTC. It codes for CASSSTPRTATHEQYF. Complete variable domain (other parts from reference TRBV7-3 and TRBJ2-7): GAGVSQTPSNKVTEKGKYVELRCDPISGHTALYWYRQSLGQGPEFLIYFQGTGAADDSGLPNDRFFAVRPEGSVSTLKIQRTERGDSAVYLCASSSTPRTATHEQYFGPGTRLTVT.

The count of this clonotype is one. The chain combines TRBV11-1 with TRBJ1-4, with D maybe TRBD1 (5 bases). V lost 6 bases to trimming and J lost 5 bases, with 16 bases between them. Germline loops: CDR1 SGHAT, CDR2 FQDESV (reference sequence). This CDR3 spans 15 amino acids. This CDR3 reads CASSIGLGPNEKLFF. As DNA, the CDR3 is TGTGCCAGCAGTATTGGACTGGGACCAAATGAAAAACTGTTTTTT.

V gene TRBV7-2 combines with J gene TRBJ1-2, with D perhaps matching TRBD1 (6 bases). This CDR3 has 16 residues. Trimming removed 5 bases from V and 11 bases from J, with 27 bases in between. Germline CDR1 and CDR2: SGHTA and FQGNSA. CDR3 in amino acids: CASSLLGGPRHFGYTF. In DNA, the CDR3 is TGTGCCAGCAGCCTTTTGGGGGGCCCCCGGCATTTTGGTTACACCTTC.

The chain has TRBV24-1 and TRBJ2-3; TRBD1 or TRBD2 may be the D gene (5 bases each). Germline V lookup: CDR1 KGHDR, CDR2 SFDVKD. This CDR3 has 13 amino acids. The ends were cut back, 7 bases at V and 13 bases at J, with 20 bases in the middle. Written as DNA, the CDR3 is TGTGCCACCAGGGACGGGGCCACAGACACTGAGTATTTT. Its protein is CATRDGATDTEYF.

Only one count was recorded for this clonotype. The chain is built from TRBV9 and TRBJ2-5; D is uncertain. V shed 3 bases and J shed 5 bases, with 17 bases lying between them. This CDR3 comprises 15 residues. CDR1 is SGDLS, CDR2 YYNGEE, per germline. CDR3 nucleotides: TGTGCCAGCAGCGCTAGAGCAGGTTGCACCGAGACCCAGTACTTC. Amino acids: CASSARAGCTETQYF.

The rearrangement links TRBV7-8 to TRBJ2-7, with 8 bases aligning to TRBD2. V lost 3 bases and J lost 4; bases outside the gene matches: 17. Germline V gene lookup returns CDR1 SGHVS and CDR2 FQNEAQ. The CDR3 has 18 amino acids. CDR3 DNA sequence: TGTGCCAGCAGCTTTGCGGGAGGTCCCGCTACGCAGTATTACGAGCAGTACGTC. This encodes CASSFAGGPATQYYEQYV.

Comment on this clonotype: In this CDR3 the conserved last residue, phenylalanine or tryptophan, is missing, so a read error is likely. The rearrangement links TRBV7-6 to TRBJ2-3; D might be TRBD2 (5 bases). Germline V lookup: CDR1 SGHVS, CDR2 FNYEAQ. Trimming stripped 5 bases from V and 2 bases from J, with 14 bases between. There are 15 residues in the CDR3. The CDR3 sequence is CASSPGAGVTDTQYL. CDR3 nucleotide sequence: TGTGCCAGCAGCCCCGGTGCGGGCGTCACAGATACGCAGTATCTT.

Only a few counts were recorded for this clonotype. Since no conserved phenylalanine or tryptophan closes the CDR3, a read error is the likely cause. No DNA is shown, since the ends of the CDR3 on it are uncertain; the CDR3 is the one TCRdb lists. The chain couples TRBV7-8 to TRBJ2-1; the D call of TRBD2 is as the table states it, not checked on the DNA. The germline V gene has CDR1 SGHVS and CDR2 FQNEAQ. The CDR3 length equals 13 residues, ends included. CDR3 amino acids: CASSLAGGPDTFY.

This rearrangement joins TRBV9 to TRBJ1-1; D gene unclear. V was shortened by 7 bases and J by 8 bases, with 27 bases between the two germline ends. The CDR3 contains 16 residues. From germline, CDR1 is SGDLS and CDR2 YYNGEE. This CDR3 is CASGEAGNIHNIEAFF. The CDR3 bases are TGTGCCAGCGGAGAAGCTGGGAACATTCACAACATCGAAGCTTTCTTT.

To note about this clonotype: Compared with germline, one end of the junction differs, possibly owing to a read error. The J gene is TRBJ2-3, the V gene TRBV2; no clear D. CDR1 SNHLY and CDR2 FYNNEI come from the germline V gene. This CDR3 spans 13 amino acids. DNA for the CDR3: TGTGCCAGCAGGCACGGGCGCACAGATGGGCAGTACTTT. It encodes CASRHGRTDGQYF.

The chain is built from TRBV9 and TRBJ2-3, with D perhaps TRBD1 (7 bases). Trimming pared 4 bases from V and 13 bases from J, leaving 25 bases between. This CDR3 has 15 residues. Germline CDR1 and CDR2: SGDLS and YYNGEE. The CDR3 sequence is CASSLVVRQGGNKYF. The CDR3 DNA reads TGTGCCAGCAGCTTAGTAGTGCGACAGGGAGGAAACAAGTATTTT.

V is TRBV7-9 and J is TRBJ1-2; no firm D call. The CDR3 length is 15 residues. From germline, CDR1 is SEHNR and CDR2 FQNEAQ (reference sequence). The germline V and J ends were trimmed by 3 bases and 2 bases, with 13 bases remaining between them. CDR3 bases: TGTGCCAGCAGCTTGCGTGGAAGGGCAAACTATGGCTACACCTTC. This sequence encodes CASSLRGRANYGYTF.

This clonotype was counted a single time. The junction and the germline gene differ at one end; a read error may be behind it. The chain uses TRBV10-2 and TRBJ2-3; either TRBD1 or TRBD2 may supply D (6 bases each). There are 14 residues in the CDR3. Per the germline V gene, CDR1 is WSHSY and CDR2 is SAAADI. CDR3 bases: TGTGCCAGCAGGGACACGGGAGATCCCGATACGCAGTATTTC. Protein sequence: CASRDTGDPDTQYF.

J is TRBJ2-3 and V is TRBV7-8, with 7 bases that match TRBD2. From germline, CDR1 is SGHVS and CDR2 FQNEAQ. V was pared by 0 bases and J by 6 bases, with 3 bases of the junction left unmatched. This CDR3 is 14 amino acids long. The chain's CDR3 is CASSLAGGCDTQYF. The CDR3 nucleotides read TGTGCCAGCAGCTTAGCGGGGGGGTGCGATACGCAGTATTTT.

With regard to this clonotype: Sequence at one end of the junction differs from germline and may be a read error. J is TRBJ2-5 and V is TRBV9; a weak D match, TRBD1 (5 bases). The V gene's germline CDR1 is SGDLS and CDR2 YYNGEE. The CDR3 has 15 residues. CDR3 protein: CASSADSASAETQYF. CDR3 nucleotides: TGTGCCAGCAGCGCCGACAGCGCCAGCGCAGAGACACAGTACTTC.

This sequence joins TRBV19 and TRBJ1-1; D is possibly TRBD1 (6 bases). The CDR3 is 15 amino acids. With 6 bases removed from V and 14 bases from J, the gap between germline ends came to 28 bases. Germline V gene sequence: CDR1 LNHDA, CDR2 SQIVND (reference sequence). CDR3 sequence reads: CASSLASTGNNEEFF. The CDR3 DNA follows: TGTGCCAGTAGCTTAGCTAGCACAGGGAACAATGAAGAGTTCTTT.

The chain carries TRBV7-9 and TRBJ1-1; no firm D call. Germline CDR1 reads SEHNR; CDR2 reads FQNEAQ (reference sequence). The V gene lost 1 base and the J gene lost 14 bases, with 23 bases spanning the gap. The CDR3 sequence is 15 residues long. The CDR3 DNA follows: TGTGCCAGCAGCTTAGATAGGAGAGGGAAGAGCGATGAGTTCTTT. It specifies CASSLDRRGKSDEFF. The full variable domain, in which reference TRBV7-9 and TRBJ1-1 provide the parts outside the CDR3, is DTGVSQNPRHKITKRGQNVTFRCDPISEHNRLYWYRQTLGQGPEFLTYFQNEAQLEKSRLLSDRFSAERPKGSFSTLEIQRTEQGDSAMYLCASSLDRRGKSDEFFGQGTRLTVV.